The T cell receptor (beta chain) described here comes from a study of blood T cell repertoires in COVID-19. At the level of the study: Sites across the United States, Italy and Spain contributed samples from acute and convalescent COVID-19.

Germline V CDR1 and CDR2: SGHRS, YFSETQ. The CDR3 length is 17 residues. The V segment lost 0 bases and the J segment 6 bases; nucleotides outside the gene matches: 6. Per the study methods: Amplification of reference gene primers was used by the study to estimate nucleated cell counts. TCRdb's table, derived via immunoSEQ multiplex PCR, lists solely in-frame clones and lacks some. The V and J calls and the clone size are those of that table, but D and trimming were determined from the DNA. The sample yields around 20,000 clones, 70% to 90% seen once. Sequences were obtained from peripheral blood. The chain uses TRBV5-1 and TRBJ2-3, with 14 bases lining up with TRBD2. This TCR was recovered from a human donor with active COVID-19. The donor label of this sample is uncertain. The CDR3 bases are TGCGCCAGCAGCTTGGACGGGACTAGCGGGAGTAGGGATACGCAGTATTTT. The encoded protein is CASSLDGTSGSRDTQYF. Drawing the rest from reference TRBV5-1 and TRBJ2-3, the complete variable domain is KAGVTQTPRYLIKTRGQQVTLSCSPISGHRSVSWYQQTPGQGLQFLFEYFSETQRNKGNFPGRFSGRQFSNSRSEMNVSTLELGDSALYLCASSLDGTSGSRDTQYFGPGTRLTVL.